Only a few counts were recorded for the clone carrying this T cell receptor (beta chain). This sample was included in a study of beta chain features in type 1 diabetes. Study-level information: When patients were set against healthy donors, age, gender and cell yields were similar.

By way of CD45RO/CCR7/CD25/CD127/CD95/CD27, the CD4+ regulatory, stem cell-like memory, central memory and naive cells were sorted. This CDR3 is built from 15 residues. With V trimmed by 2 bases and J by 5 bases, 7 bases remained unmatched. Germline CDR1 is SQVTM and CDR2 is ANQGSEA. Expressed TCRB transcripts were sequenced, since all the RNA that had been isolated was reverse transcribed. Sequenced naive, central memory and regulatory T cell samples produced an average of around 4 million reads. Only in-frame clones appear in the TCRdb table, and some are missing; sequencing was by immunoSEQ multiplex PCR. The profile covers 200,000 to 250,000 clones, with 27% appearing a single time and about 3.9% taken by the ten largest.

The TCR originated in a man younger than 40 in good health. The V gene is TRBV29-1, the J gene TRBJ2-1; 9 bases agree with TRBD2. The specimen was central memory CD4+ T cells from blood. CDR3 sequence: CSVEIGSGRNNEQFF. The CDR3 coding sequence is TGCAGCGTTGAAATTGGTAGCGGGAGAAACAATGAGCAGTTCTTC.